This T cell receptor beta chain was obtained from a study of blood T cells in healthy people across ages. Study-wide points: Fewer expanded clones and more diversity marked long-lived versus aged donors. Roughly linearly, TCR beta diversity per million T cells fell as age increased.

This clonotype was detected a few times. The antigen is undetermined. Germline V gives CDR1 WSHSY, CDR2 SAAADI. This CDR3 comprises 14 residues. Trimming pared 6 bases from V and 3 bases from J, leaving 14 bases between. A J-beta primer mix and a sample-barcoded 5' primer were used in a second PCR of roughly 7 to 12 cycles. TCRdb itself ran the 5' RACE reads through MiXCR, one entry per CDR3 protein. The sample holds 1.5 million to 2 million distinct CDR3 sequences, 28% seen once. Healthy Caucasian individuals from Russia aged roughly 6 to 90 were enrolled as donors. The chain combines TRBV10-2 with TRBJ2-5, with D maybe TRBD2 (5 bases). The sequencing sample was made of blood. The TCR originated in a woman aged 25 to 45 in good health. The CDR3 region is CASRPTRNKETQYF. For the CDR3, the DNA is TGCGCCAGCAGGCCTACTAGGAACAAAGAGACCCAGTACTTC.